Reported below is one TCR beta chain. No cognate antigen has been identified for it. No base quality values were provided; no much bigger clone lies one nucleotide off. The sequencer was an Illumina NovaSeq 6000. cDNA libraries for TCRalpha and TCRbeta were prepared by 5'RACE using constant-segment primers, with sample barcodes and unique molecular identifiers added. RNA was extracted from every sample with Trizol reagent. Library amplification was performed in two PCR steps, and a second sample barcode and Illumina TruSeq adapters were introduced in the second step. Sequencing of libraries was performed on an Illumina NovaSeq with 2 x 150 bp paired-end reads. On the study's bioinformatics: With migec v1.2.7, reads were demultiplexed and then collapsed into UMI-guided consensus sequences. With mixcr v2.1.11, UMI consensuses were aligned to TRA and TRB V and J templates and assembled into clonotypes. Expanded or contracted clonotypes were those called significant by both edgeR and NoisET, with noise models trained on biological replicates. For edgeR calls, a false discovery rate-adjusted p below 0.01 and a log2 fold-change threshold of 1 were applied. As an exploratory analysis of dynamics, max-normalized trajectories of the 1000 most abundant clonotypes were examined by PCA with hierarchical clustering. Separately sequenced CD4+ and CD8+ repertoires were used to assign the CD4 or CD8 phenotype of responding clones. TCRdb applied fastp at Q25 and MiXCR to the public reads, then kept only in-frame beta chains. Rows merge per CDR3 protein into single entries with the most common DNA and genes. These V and J calls are TCRdb output, not the study's own analysis. In this sample the table shows hundreds of thousands of distinct CDR3 sequences, roughly 17% of which occur a single time. In total, the top ten clones hold about 8.1% of the sample.

The data derive from a study of T-cell memory formation after mild COVID-19 (dated by TCRdb to the early 2020s). Notes on the research overall: Most TCR sequence clusters were specific to one of the two donors. In a couple of donors, T-cell clones that expanded and contracted after mild COVID-19 were tracked by sequencing TCRalpha and TCRbeta repertoires over time. The cohort was made up of two young adult volunteers, one female and one male, who were previously healthy. Summary of the overall study and its limitations: Clones that contracted from day 15 to 85 showed balanced CD4/CD8 phenotypes, whereas a second wave of clones that expanded from day 15 to 37 leaned towards CD4+. Contracting CD4+ clones were found mainly in CM and EM memory subsets, while CD8+ clones were enriched in EMRA. Whether the second-wave clones peaking on day 37 were SARS-CoV-2 specific was not confirmed. The detection of some responding clones in pre-infection memory suggests that pre-existing cross-reactive memory T cells joined the SARS-CoV-2 response. The study covered only a couple of mild cases, and larger cohorts including severe cases with pre-infection samples were considered necessary.

V and J are truncated by 7 bases and 1 base respectively, leaving an intervening sequence of 12 bases. The germline V gene sets CDR1 to SGHTA and CDR2 to FQGTGA. The CDR3 starts with the cysteine, ends with the phenylalanine, and has 14 residues. Kept here is only the CDR3 DNA, which spans 42 bases and is read in frame from base 1. Ficoll-Paque density gradient centrifugation was used to isolate PBMCs. Rearrangement joined TRBV7-3 to TRBJ2-3, with TRBD1 perhaps the D gene, on 5 matching bases. Sequences were obtained from PBMCs or a T cell subset sorted from them (not recorded which). This receptor was taken from an adult woman who had mild COVID-19 (a few samples of this study predate the infection). The sample titles of this study are shuffled in the database, so cell type and time point are left out; the donor was told from shared clones. The nucleotide sequence reads as follows: TGTGCCAGCACGGCGGTAGGGGGCACAGATACGCAGTATTTT. Its product reads: CASTAVGGTDTQYF.